These T cell receptor beta chains were read from a single sample in a study of blood T cell repertoires in COVID-19. TCRdb's table, derived via immunoSEQ multiplex PCR, lists solely in-frame clones and lacks some. The profile shows approximately 50,000 clones, approximately 87% of them singletons. Sample: peripheral blood. The receptors were gathered from a human donor in a cohort sampled during active COVID-19. The CDR3 runs from the conserved cysteine through the conserved F or W. D genes are given only for firm matches. Clone size is shown for a subset of rows, as once, few, many or a class of expanded clone.

j_gene,d_gene,abundance,v_gene,CDR3nt,CDR3aa
TRBJ1-1,-,once,TRBV7-2,TGTGCCAGCAGCCCCGACTTGAACACTGAAGCTTTCTTT,CASSPDLNTEAFF
TRBJ1-1,-,-,TRBV2,TGTGCCAGCCCCTTAATCCGGGGCACTGAAGCTTTCTTT,CASPLIRGTEAFF
TRBJ1-5,-,-,TRBV19,TGTGCCAGTAGTCCACAGGCGGGGGGCAATCAGCCCCAGCATTTT,CASSPQAGGNQPQHF
TRBJ1-3,-,-,TRBV6-5,TGTGCCAGCAGTTACGGTTTGGGCCAAAACACCATATATTTT,CASSYGLGQNTIYF
TRBJ2-7,-,-,TRBV7-2,TGTGCCAGCAGCCCCCAGGGGCTAGACGAGCAGTACTTC,CASSPQGLDEQYF
TRBJ1-3,TRBD1,-,TRBV18,TGTGCCAGCTCACCTGCGGACAGGGGGGACACCATATATTTT,CASSPADRGDTIYF
TRBJ2-7,TRBD1,-,TRBV5-6,TGTGCCAGCAGCTTGTACCGGGACAGACCCCTGGGCGAGCAGTACTTC,CASSLYRDRPLGEQYF
TRBJ2-1,-,-,TRBV6-2/TRBV6-3,TGTGCCAGCAGCCCGGGACTCCCGTACAATGAGCAGTTCTTC,CASSPGLPYNEQFF
TRBJ1-6,TRBD1,-,TRBV5-1,TGCGCCAGCAGCTTGACAGGGGTCTATAATTCACCCCTCCACTTT,CASSLTGVYNSPLHF
TRBJ2-3,-,-,TRBV6-5,TGTGCCACCGTGATGGGGCCGACCCGGAATACGCAGTATTTT,CATVMGPTRNTQYF
TRBJ2-6,-,-,TRBV14,TGTGCCAGCAGCCAAAGGAGGACTGGGGCCAACGTCCTGACTTTC,CASSQRRTGANVLTF
TRBJ1-3,TRBD1,-,TRBV19,TGTGCCAGTGGCGTACAGGGGGCGCCGGGAAACACCATATATTTT,CASGVQGAPGNTIYF
TRBJ2-1,TRBD1,-,TRBV5-1,TGCGCCAGCAGCGACCAGGGGGTGGAGCAGTTCTTC,CASSDQGVEQFF
TRBJ2-3,-,-,TRBV6-5,TGTGCCAGCATATATGGGTCGTGGGCGACAGATACGCAGTATTTT,CASIYGSWATDTQYF
TRBJ1-2,-,few,TRBV2,TGTGCCAGCAGGTTTGCGACAATCCAGGATAACTATGGCTACACCTTC,CASRFATIQDNYGYTF
TRBJ1-3,-,-,TRBV6-2/TRBV6-3,TGTGCCAGCAGTTACCTGACAGATACTGGAAACACCATATATTTT,CASSYLTDTGNTIYF
TRBJ2-5,TRBD1,-,TRBV7-2,TGTGCCAGCAGCTCCCTCGGGGATGGGACAGGGGGACGATACGAGACCCAGTACTTC,CASSSLGDGTGGRYETQYF
TRBJ2-7,-,once,TRBV6-4,TGTGCCAGCAGTTATGCCCTTCGGCAGGCAAATTCCTACGAGCAGTACTTC,CASSYALRQANSYEQYF
TRBJ2-7,-,-,TRBV6-5,TGTGCCAGCAGTTACTCGGGCAGGAATTACGAGCAGTACTTC,CASSYSGRNYEQYF
TRBJ1-1,-,-,TRBV12-3/TRBV12-4,TGTGCCAGCAGTTATCAGGGGAACAAAGCTTTCTTT,CASSYQGNKAFF
TRBJ1-3,-,-,TRBV14,TGTGCCAGCAGCCAACTTTTACAGGTTCCAAGCTCTGGAAACACCATATATTTT,CASSQLLQVPSSGNTIYF
TRBJ1-5,TRBD1,-,TRBV28,TGTGCCAGCAGTTTGCCCCCTGGGACAGGGGCTCAGCCCCAGCATTTT,CASSLPPGTGAQPQHF
TRBJ1-1,-,once,TRBV27,TGTGCCAGCAGTTTCCGTACAGCGGCCACTGAAGCTTTCTTT,CASSFRTAATEAFF
TRBJ2-7,TRBD1,-,TRBV2,TGTGCCAGCAGCGGGACAGGGGGCGGCGAGCAGTACTTC,CASSGTGGGEQYF
TRBJ2-7,TRBD1,-,TRBV5-5,TGTGCCAGCAGCTCTTCAGGGGGTTCTACCTACGAGCAGTACTTC,CASSSSGGSTYEQYF
TRBJ2-7,-,-,TRBV2,TGTGCCAGCAGAGATACAGGGATATACGAGCAGTACTTC,CASRDTGIYEQYF
TRBJ1-3,-,-,TRBV19,TGTGCCCTAAAACCAAGCTCTGGAAACACCATATATTTT,CALKPSSGNTIYF
TRBJ1-2,-,-,TRBV30,TGTGCCTGGAAGCGCCAGATTACTACTAACTATGGCTACACCTTC,CAWKRQITTNYGYTF
TRBJ2-7,TRBD1,-,TRBV4-3,TGCGCCAGCAGCCATGGGGGACAGGGAAGCTACGAGCAGTACTTC,CASSHGGQGSYEQYF
TRBJ2-1,TRBD2,few,TRBV5-1,TGCGCCAGCACGAGCGGGGGGTCCTACAATGAGCAGTTCTTC,CASTSGGSYNEQFF
TRBJ2-7,TRBD1,-,TRBV5-1,TGCGCCAGCAGCAGGGGGACAGGGGGTGTCTACGAGCAGTACTTC,CASSRGTGGVYEQYF
TRBJ1-1,-,-,TRBV13,TGTGCCAGCAGCCCTTCAGGGGCCACTGAAGCTTTCTTT,CASSPSGATEAFF
TRBJ2-3,TRBD2,-,TRBV7-2,TGTGCCAGCAGCCTTGGACTAGCCCACACAGATACGCAGTATTTT,CASSLGLAHTDTQYF
TRBJ2-7,-,few,TRBV5-1,TGCGCCAGCAGCATACAGGGCTACGAGCAGTACTTC,CASSIQGYEQYF
TRBJ1-2,TRBD1,-,TRBV4-3,TGCGCCAGCAGCCAAGATTTATTAAGGACAGGGGATCGCTACACCTTC,CASSQDLLRTGDRYTF
TRBJ2-7,-,once,TRBV19,TGTGCCAGTAGTTTTGGCGGGGTTTCGAGCTCCTACGAGCAGTACTTC,CASSFGGVSSSYEQYF
TRBJ2-2,-,few,TRBV9,TGTGCCAGCGGAGGGACAGCGAACACCGGGGAGCTGTTTTTT,CASGGTANTGELFF
TRBJ1-5,TRBD1,-,TRBV18,TGTGCCAGCTCACCGGGACAGCCTAATCAGCCCCAGCATTTT,CASSPGQPNQPQHF
TRBJ1-1,-,-,TRBV3-1/TRBV3-2,TGTGCCAGCAGCCTCTCAAGCACAGCGAACACTGAAGCTTTCTTT,CASSLSSTANTEAFF
TRBJ1-1,-,-,TRBV19,TGTGCCAGTAGTATAGTCCCGGACACTGAAGCTTTCTTT,CASSIVPDTEAFF
TRBJ2-1,-,many,TRBV5-1,TGCGCCAGCAGCTTGGATCCCTTTCGAGCGAATTACAATGAGCAGTTCTTC,CASSLDPFRANYNEQFF
TRBJ1-1,-,-,TRBV5-4,TGTGCCAGCACCGGCGACACGATGAACACTGAAGCTTTCTTT,CASTGDTMNTEAFF
TRBJ2-7,-,-,TRBV30,TGTGCCTGGAGTGTAGGGACTTCATTCTACGAGCAGTACTTC,CAWSVGTSFYEQYF